The T cell receptor (beta chain) under discussion was sequenced for a study of blood T cell repertoires in COVID-19. Enrollees, roughly 18 to 89 years old, lived in 24 US areas. The table came from immunoSEQ multiplex PCR; TCRdb's copy has only in-frame clones and leaves some out. The sample has about 330,000 clones, over 75% seen once. CDR1 SQVTM and CDR2 ANQGSEA come from the germline V gene. After removal of 3 bases from V and 0 bases from J, the junction contained 5 bases not matched to a gene. There are 16 residues in the CDR3. The clonotype originates from a man aged 30 to 45 who had recovered from COVID-19. The V call is TRBV29-1, the J call TRBJ2-1; 10 positions match TRBD2. The material sequenced was PBMCs or T cells enriched from blood (not recorded which). The CDR3 sequence is CSVEDSGGYSYNEQFF. The CDR3 nucleotides read TGCAGCGTTGAGGATAGCGGGGGGTACTCCTACAATGAGCAGTTCTTC.